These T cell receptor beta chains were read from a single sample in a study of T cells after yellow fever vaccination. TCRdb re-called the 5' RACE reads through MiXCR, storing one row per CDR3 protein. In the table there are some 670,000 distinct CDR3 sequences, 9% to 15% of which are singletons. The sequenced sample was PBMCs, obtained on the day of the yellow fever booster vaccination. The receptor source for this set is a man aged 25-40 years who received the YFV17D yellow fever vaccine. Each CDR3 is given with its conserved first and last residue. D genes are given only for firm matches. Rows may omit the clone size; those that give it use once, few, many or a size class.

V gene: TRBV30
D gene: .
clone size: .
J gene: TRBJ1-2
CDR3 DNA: TGTGCCTGGAGGGGGCAGGGCAGTAACTATGGCTACACCTTC
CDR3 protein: CAWRGQGSNYGYTF

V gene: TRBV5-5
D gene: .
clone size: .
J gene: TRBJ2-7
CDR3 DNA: TGTGCCAGCAGCCAGCTTGGTGCTCTCAACTACGAGCAGTACTTC
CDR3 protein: CASSQLGALNYEQYF

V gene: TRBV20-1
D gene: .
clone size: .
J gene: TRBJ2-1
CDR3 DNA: TGCAGTGCTGGGCGCCTCATTCGCAATGAGCAGTTCTTC
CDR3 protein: CSAGRLIRNEQFF

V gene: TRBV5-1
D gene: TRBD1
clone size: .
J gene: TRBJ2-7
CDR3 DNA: TGCGCCAGCAGCCCGGGAGGGACAGGGGGCGCGGAGCAGTACTTC
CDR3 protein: CASSPGGTGGAEQYF

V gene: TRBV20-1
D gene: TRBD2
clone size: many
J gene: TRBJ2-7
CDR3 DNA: TGCAGTGCTAGAGGACTAGCGGCCCTGCCCCAGTACTTC
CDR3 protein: CSARGLAALPQYF

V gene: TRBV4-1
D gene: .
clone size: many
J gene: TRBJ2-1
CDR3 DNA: TGCGCCAGCAGCCTCCCCTTGGGAGAGCAGTTCTTC
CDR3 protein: CASSLPLGEQFF

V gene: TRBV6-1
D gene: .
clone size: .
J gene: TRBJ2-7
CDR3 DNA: TGTGCCAGCAGTGATCCGGGCCTCGGAACCTACGAGCAGTACTTC
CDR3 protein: CASSDPGLGTYEQYF

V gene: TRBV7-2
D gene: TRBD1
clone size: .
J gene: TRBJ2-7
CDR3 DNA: TGTGCCAGCAGCTCCCGGACAGGGGGGTACGAGCAGTACTTC
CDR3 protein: CASSSRTGGYEQYF

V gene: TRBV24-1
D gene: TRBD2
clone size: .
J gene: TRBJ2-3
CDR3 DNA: TGTGCCACCAGTGATTCCCCCGATAGCGGGTCCACAGATACGCAGTATTTT
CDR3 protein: CATSDSPDSGSTDTQYF

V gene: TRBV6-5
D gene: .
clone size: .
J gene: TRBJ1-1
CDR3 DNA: TGTGCCAGCAGTTACCGTCTAGAGGGACCCGTAACACTGAATGCTTTCTTT
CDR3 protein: CASSYRLEGPVTLNAFF

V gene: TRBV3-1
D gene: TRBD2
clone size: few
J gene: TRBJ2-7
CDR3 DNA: TGTGCCAGCAGCTGGACTAGCGGGAACTACGAGCAGTACTTC
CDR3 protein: CASSWTSGNYEQYF

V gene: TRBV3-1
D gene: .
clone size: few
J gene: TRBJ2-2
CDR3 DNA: TGTGCCAGCAGAACGACAGAAACCGGGGAGCTGTTTTTT
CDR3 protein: CASRTTETGELFF

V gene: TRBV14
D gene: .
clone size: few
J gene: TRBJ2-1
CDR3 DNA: TGTGCCAGCAGCCAAGCCGGGTCCAATGAGCAGTTCTTC
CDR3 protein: CASSQAGSNEQFF

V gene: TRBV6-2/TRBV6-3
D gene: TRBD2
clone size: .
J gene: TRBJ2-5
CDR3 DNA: TGTGCCAGCAGTTACTCGACTAGCGGGGACCAAGAGACCCAGTACTTC
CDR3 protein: CASSYSTSGDQETQYF

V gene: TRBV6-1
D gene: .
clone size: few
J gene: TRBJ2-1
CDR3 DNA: TGTGCCAGCAGTACCGCCCGGGACTTATACAATGAGCAGTTCTTC
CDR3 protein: CASSTARDLYNEQFF

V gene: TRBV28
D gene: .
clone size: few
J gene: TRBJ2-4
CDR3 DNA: TGTGCCAGCAGAGACCTAGCAACACACACCGCAAACATTCAGTACTTC
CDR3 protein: CASRDLATHTANIQYF

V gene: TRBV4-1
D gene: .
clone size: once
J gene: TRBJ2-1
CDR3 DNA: TGCGCCAGCAGCCAAGAGACCGAGGGGAGCTACAATGAGCAGTTCTTC
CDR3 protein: CASSQETEGSYNEQFF

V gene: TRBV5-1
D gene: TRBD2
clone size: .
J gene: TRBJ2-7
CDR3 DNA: TGCGCCAGCAGAAAAGGACTGCCGGCGGGGGGTGAGCAGTACTTC
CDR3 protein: CASRKGLPAGGEQYF

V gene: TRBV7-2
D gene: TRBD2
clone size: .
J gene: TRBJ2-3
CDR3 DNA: TGTGCCAGCAGCACCCGGGCGGCTAGCGGGAGATCAGATACGCAGTATTTT
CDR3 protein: CASSTRAASGRSDTQYF

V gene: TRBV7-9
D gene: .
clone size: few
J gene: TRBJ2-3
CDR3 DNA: TGTGCCAGCAGCTGGGTGGAGGCAGATACGCAGTATTTT
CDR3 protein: CASSWVEADTQYF

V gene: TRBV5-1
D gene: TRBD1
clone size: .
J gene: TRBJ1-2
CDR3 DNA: TGCGCCAGCAGCTTGGAAGCGGGACAGCCCTATGGCTACACCTTC
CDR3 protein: CASSLEAGQPYGYTF

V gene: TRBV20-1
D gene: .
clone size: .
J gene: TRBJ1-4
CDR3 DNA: TGCAGTGCTAGCGATCGTAATGAAAAACTGTTTTTT
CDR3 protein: CSASDRNEKLFF

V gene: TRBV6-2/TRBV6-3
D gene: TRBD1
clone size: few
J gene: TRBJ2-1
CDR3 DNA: TGTGCCAGCAGTTACTCAAGGGACAGGAATGAGCAGTTCTTC
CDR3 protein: CASSYSRDRNEQFF

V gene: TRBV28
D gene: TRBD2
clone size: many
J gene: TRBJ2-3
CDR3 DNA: TGTGCCAGCAGATCCGGGACTAGCGGGACAGATACGCAGTATTTT
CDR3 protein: CASRSGTSGTDTQYF

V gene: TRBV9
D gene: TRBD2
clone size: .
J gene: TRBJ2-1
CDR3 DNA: TGTGCCAGCAGCGTATCCCCAGCGGGAGGGTTCAATGAGCAGTTCTTC
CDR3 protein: CASSVSPAGGFNEQFF

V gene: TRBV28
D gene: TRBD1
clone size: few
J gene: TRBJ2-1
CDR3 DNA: TGTGCCAGCAGGCTGACGGGACAGGGGCACAATGAGCAGTTCTTC
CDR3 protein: CASRLTGQGHNEQFF

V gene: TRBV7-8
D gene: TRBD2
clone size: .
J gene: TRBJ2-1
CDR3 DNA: TGTGCCAGCATCCTCACCCGGGCGGGAGTACGAGGGTACAATGAGCAGTTCTTC
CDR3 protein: CASILTRAGVRGYNEQFF

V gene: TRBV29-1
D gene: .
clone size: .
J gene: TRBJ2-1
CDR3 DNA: TGCAGCGTTGAAGATCGCACCAGTCTTACCGGGGAGCCTTTCAATGAGCAGTTCTTC
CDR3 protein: CSVEDRTSLTGEPFNEQFF

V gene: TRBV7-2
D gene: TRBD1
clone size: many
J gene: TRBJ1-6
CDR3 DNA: TGTGCCAGCGTCCTACAGGGGGATTCACCCCTCCACTTT
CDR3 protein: CASVLQGDSPLHF

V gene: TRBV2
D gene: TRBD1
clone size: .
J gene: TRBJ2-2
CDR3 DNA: TGTGCCCTCAGTATCCCGACAGGGGCAGTAAACACCGGGGAGCTGTTTTTT
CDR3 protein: CALSIPTGAVNTGELFF

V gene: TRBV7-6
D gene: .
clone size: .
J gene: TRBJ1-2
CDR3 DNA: TGTGCCAGCAGCCAAGCCCGCGACGGCTATCGGGGCTACACCTTC
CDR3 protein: CASSQARDGYRGYTF

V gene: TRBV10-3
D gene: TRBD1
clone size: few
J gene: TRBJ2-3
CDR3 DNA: TGTGCCATCAGCCGGACAGGGAGCACAGATACGCAGTATTTT
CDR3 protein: CAISRTGSTDTQYF

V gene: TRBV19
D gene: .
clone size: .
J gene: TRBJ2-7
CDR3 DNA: TGTGCCAGTTCGACCATTCCCTCCTACGAGCAGTACTTC
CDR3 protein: CASSTIPSYEQYF

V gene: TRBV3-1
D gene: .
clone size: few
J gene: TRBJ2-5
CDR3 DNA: TGTGCCAGCAGCCACGGCTCTCAAGAGACCCAGTACTTC
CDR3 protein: CASSHGSQETQYF

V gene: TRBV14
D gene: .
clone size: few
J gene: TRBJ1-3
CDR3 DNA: TGTGCCAGCAGCCTGGCTGGAGGAAACACCATATATTTT
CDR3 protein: CASSLAGGNTIYF

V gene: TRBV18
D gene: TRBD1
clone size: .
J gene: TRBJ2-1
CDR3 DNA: TGTGCCAGCTCACTTTATCTGTCCGGGACAGGGGGCTTCAATGAGCAGTTCTTC
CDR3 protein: CASSLYLSGTGGFNEQFF

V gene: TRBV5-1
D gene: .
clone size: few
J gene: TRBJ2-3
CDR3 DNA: TGCGCCAGCAGCATCGGGGCGACCACAGATACGCAGTATTTT
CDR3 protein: CASSIGATTDTQYF

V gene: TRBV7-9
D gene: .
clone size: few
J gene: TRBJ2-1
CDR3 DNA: TGTGCCAGCAGCTTAAGTGGGGGGCGCTTTGTAGTCTTC
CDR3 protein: CASSLSGGRFVVF

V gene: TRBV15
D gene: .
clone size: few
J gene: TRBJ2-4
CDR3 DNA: TGTGCCACCAGCAATAGCCGGACGGGGCCCAAAAACATTCAGTACTTC
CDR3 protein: CATSNSRTGPKNIQYF

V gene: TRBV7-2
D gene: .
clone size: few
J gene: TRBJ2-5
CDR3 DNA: TGTGCCAGCAGCTTAGTTGCCGGGGGAGTGAAGACCCAGTACTTC
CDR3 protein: CASSLVAGGVKTQYF

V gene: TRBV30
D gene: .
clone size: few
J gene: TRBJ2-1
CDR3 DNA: TGTGCCTGGAGTCACTCACTAAGGCTCTACAATGAGCAGTTCTTC
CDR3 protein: CAWSHSLRLYNEQFF

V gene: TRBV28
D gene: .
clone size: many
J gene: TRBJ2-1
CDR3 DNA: TGTGCCAGCACCCCGGGGAGGGGGAGTTTGAAGCAGTTCTTC
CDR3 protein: CASTPGRGSLKQFF

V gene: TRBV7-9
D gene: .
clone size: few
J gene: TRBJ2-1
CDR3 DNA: TGTGCCAGCAGCCCGGTTCCGGGGGCCTCCTACAATGAGCAGTTCTTC
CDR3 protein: CASSPVPGASYNEQFF

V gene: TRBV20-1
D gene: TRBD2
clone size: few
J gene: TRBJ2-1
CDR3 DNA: TGCAGTGCTAGCATTTGGGCTAGCGGATACCGCACGCAGTTCTTC
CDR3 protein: CSASIWASGYRTQFF

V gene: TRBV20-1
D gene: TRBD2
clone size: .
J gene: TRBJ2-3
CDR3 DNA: TGCAGCTTTTTGCGGGCGGGAGGGCCCTTAGATACGCAGTATTTT
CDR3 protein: CSFLRAGGPLDTQYF

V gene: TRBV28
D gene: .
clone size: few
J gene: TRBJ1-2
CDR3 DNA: TGTGCCACCTATACAACAGGGTTTGGCTACACCTTC
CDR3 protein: CATYTTGFGYTF

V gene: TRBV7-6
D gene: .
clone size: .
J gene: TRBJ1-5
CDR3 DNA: TGTGCCAGCAGCTTTGGGGGGAAACAGCCCCAGCATTTT
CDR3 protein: CASSFGGKQPQHF

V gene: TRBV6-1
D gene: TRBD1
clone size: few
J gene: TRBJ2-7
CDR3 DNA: TGTGCCAGCAGACACGGACAGGGGGGCTACGAGCAGTACTTC
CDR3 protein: CASRHGQGGYEQYF

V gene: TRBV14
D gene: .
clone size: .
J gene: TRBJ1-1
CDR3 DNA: TGTGCCAGCAGCCAAGGGGGACGGGGGTCAGCTTTCTTT
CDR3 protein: CASSQGGRGSAFF